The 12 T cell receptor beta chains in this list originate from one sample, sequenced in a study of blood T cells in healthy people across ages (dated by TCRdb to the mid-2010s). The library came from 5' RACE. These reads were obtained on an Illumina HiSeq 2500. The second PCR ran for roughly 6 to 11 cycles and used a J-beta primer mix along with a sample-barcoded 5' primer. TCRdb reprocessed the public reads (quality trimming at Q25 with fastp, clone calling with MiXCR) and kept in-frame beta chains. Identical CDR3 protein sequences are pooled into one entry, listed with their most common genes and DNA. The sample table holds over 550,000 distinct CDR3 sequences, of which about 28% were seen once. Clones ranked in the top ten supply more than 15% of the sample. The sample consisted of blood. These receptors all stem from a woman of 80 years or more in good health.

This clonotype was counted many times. This CDR3 is CASSQATPIRTGELFF. Written as DNA, the CDR3 is TGCGCCAGCAGCCAAGCTACCCCCATACGTACCGGGGAGCTGTTTTTT. V and J are TRBV4-1 and TRBJ2-2; D call uncertain. V lost 1 base, J lost 5 bases, and 14 bases lay in between. Germline V gene data show CDR1 as MGHRA and CDR2 as YSYEKL. CDR3 length equals 16 residues.

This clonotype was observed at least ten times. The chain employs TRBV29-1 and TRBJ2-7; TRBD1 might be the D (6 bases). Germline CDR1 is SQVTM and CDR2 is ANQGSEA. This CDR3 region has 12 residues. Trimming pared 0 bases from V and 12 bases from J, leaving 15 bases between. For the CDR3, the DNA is TGCAGCGTTGAAGATTCAGGGGCGGGTCGGTACTTC. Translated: CSVEDSGAGRYF.

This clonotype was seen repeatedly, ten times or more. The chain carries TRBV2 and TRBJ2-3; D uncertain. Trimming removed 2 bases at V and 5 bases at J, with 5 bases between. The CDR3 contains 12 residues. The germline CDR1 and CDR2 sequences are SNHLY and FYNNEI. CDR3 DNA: TGTGCCAGCAGTGAAATAAGAGATACGCAGTATTTT. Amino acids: CASSEIRDTQYF.

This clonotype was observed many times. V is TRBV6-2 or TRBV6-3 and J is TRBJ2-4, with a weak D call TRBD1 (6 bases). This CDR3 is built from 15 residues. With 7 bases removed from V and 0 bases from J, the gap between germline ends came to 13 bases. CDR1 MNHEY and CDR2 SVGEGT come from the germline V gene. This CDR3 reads CASTKQGPAKNIQYF. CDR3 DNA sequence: TGTGCCAGCACAAAACAGGGACCAGCCAAAAACATTCAGTACTTC.

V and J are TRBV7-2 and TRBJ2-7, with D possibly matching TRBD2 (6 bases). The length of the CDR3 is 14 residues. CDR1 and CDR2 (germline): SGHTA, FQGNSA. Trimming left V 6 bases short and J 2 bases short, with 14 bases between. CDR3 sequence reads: CASSPPSVPYEQYF. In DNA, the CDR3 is TGTGCCAGCAGTCCTCCTAGCGTACCCTACGAGCAGTACTTC.

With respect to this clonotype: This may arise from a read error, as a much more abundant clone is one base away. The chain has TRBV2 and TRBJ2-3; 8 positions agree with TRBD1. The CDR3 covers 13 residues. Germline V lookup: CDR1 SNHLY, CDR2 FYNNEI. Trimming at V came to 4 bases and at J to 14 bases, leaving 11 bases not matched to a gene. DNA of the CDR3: TGTGCCAGCAGTGGACAGGGGAGGAAAAAACTGTATTTT. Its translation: CASSGQGRKKLYF. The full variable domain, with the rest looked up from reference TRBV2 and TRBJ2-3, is EPEVTQTPSHQVTQMGQEVILRCVPISNHLYFYWYRQILGQKVEFLVSFYNNEISEKSEIFDDQFSVERPDGSNFTLKIRSTKLEDSAMYFCASSGQGRKKLYFGPGTRLTVL.

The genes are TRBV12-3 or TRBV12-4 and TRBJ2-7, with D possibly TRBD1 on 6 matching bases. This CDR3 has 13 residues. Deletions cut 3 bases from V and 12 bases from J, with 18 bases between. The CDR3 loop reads CASSFGADRSWYF. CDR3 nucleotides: TGTGCCAGCAGTTTTGGAGCGGACAGAAGCTGGTACTTC.

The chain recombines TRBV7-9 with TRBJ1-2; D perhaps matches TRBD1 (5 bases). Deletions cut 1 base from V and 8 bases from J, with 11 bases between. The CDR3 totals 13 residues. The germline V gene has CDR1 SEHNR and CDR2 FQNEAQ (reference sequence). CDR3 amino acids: CASSLVRGQGYTF. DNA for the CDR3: TGTGCCAGCAGCTTAGTGCGGGGCCAGGGCTACACCTTC.

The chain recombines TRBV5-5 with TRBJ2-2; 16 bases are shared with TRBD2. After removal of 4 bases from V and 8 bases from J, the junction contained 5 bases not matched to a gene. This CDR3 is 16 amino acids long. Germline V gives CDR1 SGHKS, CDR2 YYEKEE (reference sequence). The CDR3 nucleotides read TGTGCCAGCAGCCTGGGACTAGCGGGGGGGCTTGGGGAGCTGTTTTTT. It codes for CASSLGLAGGLGELFF.

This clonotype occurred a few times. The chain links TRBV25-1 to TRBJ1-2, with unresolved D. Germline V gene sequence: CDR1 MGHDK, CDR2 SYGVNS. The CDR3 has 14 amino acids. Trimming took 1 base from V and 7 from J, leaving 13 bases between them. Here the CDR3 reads CASSELGLLAGYTF. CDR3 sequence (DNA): TGTGCCAGCAGTGAATTGGGCCTATTGGCTGGCTACACCTTC.

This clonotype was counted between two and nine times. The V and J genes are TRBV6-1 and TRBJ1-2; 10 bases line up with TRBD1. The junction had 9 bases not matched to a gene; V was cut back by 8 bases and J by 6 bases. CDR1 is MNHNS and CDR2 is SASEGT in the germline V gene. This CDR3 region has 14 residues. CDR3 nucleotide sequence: TGTGCCAGCTCCCCGACGGGACAGGGGAATGGCTACACCTTC. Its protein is CASSPTGQGNGYTF.

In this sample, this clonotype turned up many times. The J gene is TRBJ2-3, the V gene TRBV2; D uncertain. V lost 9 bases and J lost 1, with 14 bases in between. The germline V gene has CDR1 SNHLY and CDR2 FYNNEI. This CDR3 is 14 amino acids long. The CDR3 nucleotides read TGTGCCAGGACCTCGGAGCCAGGCACAGATACGCAGTATTTT. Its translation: CARTSEPGTDTQYF.